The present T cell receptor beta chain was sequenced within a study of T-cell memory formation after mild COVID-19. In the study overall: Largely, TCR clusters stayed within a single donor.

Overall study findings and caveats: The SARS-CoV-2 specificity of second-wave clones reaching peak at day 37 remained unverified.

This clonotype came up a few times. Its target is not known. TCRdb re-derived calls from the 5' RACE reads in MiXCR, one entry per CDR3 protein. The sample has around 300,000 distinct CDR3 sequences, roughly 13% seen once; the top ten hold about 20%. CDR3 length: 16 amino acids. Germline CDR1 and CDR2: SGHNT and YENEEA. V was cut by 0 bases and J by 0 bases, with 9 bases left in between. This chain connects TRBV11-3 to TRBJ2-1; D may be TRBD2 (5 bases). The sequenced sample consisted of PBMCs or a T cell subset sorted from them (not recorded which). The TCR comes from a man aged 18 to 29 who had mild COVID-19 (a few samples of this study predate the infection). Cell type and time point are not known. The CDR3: CASSLDPGSSYNEQFF. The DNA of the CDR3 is TGTGCCAGCAGCTTAGATCCTGGGAGCTCCTACAATGAGCAGTTCTTC.